These T cell receptor beta chains were read from a single sample in a study of regulatory T cells in long-lasting Graves disease. One entry per CDR3 protein, called by TCRdb with MiXCR from the multiplex PCR reads. The sample consists of approximately 490,000 distinct CDR3 sequences, roughly 17% of them appearing once. Separately, the same data were catalogued under a study of T cells in Graves' hyperthyroidism and ophthalmopathy.

Sequences were derived from peripheral blood mononuclear cells (PBMCs), sampled at new diagnosis, from a patient treated with antithyroid drugs. The origin of the receptors is a man between 35 and 55 years old with Graves disease. Each CDR3 is given with its conserved first and last residue.

TRBJ1-1 TRBV29-1 CSAMNTEAFF
TRBJ1-2 TRBV20-1 CSATPAQPGYGYTF
TRBJ1-5 TRBV20-1 CSASMTGPNQPQHF
TRBJ1-2 TRBV5-1 CASSLEQTHYGYTF
TRBJ2-1 TRBV6-1 CASREAGQGYNEQFF
TRBJ2-2 TRBV5-8 CASSPSPSGRAGELFF
TRBJ2-7 TRBV2 CASTLQGAQTYEQYF
TRBJ2-1 TRBV18 CASSRQQYNEQFF
TRBJ2-1 TRBV6-1 CASSVTGFYNEQFF
TRBJ2-2 TRBV12-3/TRBV12-4 CASSYGGTRNTGELFF
TRBJ2-4 TRBV7-9 CASSLVGDIQYF
TRBJ2-7 TRBV30 CAWSRSSGFYEQYF
TRBJ2-1 TRBV24-1 CATSDPRNQDREGPYNEQFF
TRBJ1-2 TRBV19 CASSTNPGGYTF
TRBJ1-5 TRBV7-3 CASGGYNQPQHF
TRBJ2-7 TRBV28 CASSGSSGSRYEQYF
TRBJ2-5 TRBV2 CACLTQGGETQYF
TRBJ1-2 TRBV20-1 CSALGGVRSNTNYGYTF
TRBJ2-1 TRBV6-1 CASSEASGRAKGEQFF
NA TRBV3-1 CASSARRTSGSYEQYF
TRBJ1-1 TRBV30 CAWSIHNTEAFF
TRBJ2-7 TRBV11-2 CASSLGPSGRVDEQYF
TRBJ2-1 TRBV20-1 CSARVVNEQFF
TRBJ2-1 TRBV11-2 CASSLQAGTYNEQFF
TRBJ2-1 TRBV28 CASKTSGNHNEQFF
TRBJ1-1 TRBV28 CASSRIWGSTEAFF
TRBJ1-3 TRBV6-5 CASSYSVISSGNTIYF
TRBJ2-7 TRBV29-1 CSGLAGVNEQYF
TRBJ2-1 TRBV2 CASSEMGTSDNNEQFF
TRBJ1-1 TRBV12-3/TRBV12-4 CASTQHGGRTEAFF
TRBJ2-3 TRBV28 CASSPPRTGDTQYF
TRBJ2-7 TRBV19 CASSILSVAGGPYERYF
TRBJ1-1 TRBV28 CASSLYRTTEPRGAFF
TRBJ2-7 TRBV19 CASRVSGTSGDSYEQYF
TRBJ2-3 TRBV20-1 CSARTRGWEDTQYF
TRBJ1-1 TRBV27 CASSARQFNAEAFF
TRBJ1-3 TRBV30 CACGGASTIYF
TRBJ1-4 TRBV2 CASSGDMGNEKLFF
TRBJ2-5 TRBV7-7 CASSSAATGGKETQYF
TRBJ2-1 TRBV25-1 CASSEGPSSGRRFPEQFF
TRBJ2-7 TRBV2 CASSDRVRDYEQYF
TRBJ2-5 TRBV6-2/TRBV6-3 CASSTRDPRDQETQYF
TRBJ2-7 TRBV14 CASSPPGLAGVVYEQYF
TRBJ1-6 TRBV20-1 CSARDPVNSPLHF
TRBJ2-3 TRBV5-8 CASSLSGGVTDTQYF
TRBJ1-3 TRBV9 CASTVGTGGAMGGNTIYF
TRBJ2-4 TRBV7-3 CASSLIGGENIQYF
TRBJ2-7 TRBV6-1 CASTQSGLFYEQYF
TRBJ1-5 TRBV28 CASSFIETISNQPQHF
TRBJ2-1 TRBV27 CASSLSSPYNEQFF
TRBJ1-1 TRBV7-8 CASSLARDRATEAFF
TRBJ2-2 TRBV20-1 CSARDRGFRGTGELFF
TRBJ1-1 TRBV27 CASSLTTGAVNTEAFF
TRBJ2-3 TRBV28 CASSLGGSGTDTQYF
TRBJ2-1 TRBV29-1 CSVEEELAPGGGQFF
TRBJ2-3 TRBV7-2 CASSFLTGTESTDTQYF
TRBJ2-3 TRBV7-3 CASSLLLTDTQYF